A single sample is the source of the 30 T cell receptor beta chains below, sequenced in a study of blood T cell repertoires in COVID-19 (dated by TCRdb to about 2020). The library relied on the immunoSEQ multiplex PCR assay. The source is immuneACCESS, and TCRdb retained only in-frame sequences with V and J called. Part of the clones is not carried over; for the studies checked, unresolved V genes explain less than half of this, and the remainder is unexplained. This sample gives some 400,000 clones in total; more than 80% of them show up just once. The ten largest clonotypes hold more than 0.95% of the sample. The sequenced material came from PBMCs or T cells enriched from blood (not recorded which). The receptors here all came from a man aged 30-40 years who had recovered from COVID-19.

V usage is TRBV25-1 and J usage is TRBJ1-2; D gene unclear. Deletions cut 2 bases from V and 2 bases from J, with 6 bases between. This CDR3 spans 13 amino acids. The germline gives CDR1 MGHDK, CDR2 SYGVNS. The CDR3 bases are TGTGCCAGCAGTGAAATCGGGAACTATGGCTACACCTTC. As protein: CASSEIGNYGYTF.

This sequence joins TRBV2 and TRBJ1-5; possibly TRBD1 for D (5 bases). CDR3 length equals 13 residues. V shed 5 bases and J shed 1 base, with 6 bases lying between them. Germline lookup yields CDR1 SNHLY and CDR2 FYNNEI. The CDR3: CASSQGSNQPQHF. The CDR3 nucleotides are TGTGCCAGCAGTCAGGGAAGCAATCAGCCCCAGCATTTT. The full variable domain, rest sourced from reference TRBV2 and TRBJ1-5, is EPEVTQTPSHQVTQMGQEVILRCVPISNHLYFYWYRQILGQKVEFLVSFYNNEISEKSEIFDDQFSVERPDGSNFTLKIRSTKLEDSAMYFCASSQGSNQPQHFGDGTRLSIL.

The rearrangement joins TRBV6-6 to TRBJ2-7; a possible D gene is TRBD1 (6 bases). CDR3 size: 13 residues. CDR1 and CDR2 (germline): MNHNY, SVGAGI (reference sequence). V lost 7 bases to trimming and J lost 0 bases, with 10 bases between them. In DNA, the CDR3 is TGTGCCAGCACGACAGGCTTCTCCTACGAGCAGTACTTC. It is translated as CASTTGFSYEQYF.

The J gene is TRBJ1-4, the V gene TRBV7-9; 7 bases are shared with TRBD1. Trimming cost V 6 bases and J 8 bases; bases outside gene matches: 18. Germline V gene lookup returns CDR1 SEHNR and CDR2 FQNEAQ (reference sequence). This CDR3 contains 17 residues. CDR3 DNA: TGTGCCAGCAGTTTTCGGCCAGGGGGATACTTAAGCGAAAAACTGTTTTTT. This gives the protein CASSFRPGGYLSEKLFF. The full variable domain, with the rest looked up from reference TRBV7-9 and TRBJ1-4, is DTGVSQNPRHKITKRGQNVTFRCDPISEHNRLYWYRQTLGQGPEFLTYFQNEAQLEKSRLLSDRFSAERPKGSFSTLEIQRTEQGDSAMYLCASSFRPGGYLSEKLFFGSGTQLSVL.

This rearrangement joins TRBV7-2 to TRBJ1-2, with a tentative D call TRBD1 (5 bases). The CDR3 sequence is 16 residues long. With 0 bases removed from V and 1 base from J, the gap between germline ends came to 12 bases. Germline assignment: CDR1 SGHTA and CDR2 FQGNSA. The CDR3 reads CASSLAGDSNNYGYTF. CDR3 DNA: TGTGCCAGCAGCTTAGCAGGAGACAGCAATAACTATGGCTACACCTTC.

The chain links TRBV14 to TRBJ1-3; no reliable D call. The CDR3 runs 18 residues. The germline CDR1 and CDR2 sequences are SGHDN and FVKESK. V dropped 2 bases and J dropped 2 bases, with 19 bases sitting between them. This CDR3 reads CASSQTRGVTSPGNTIYF. The DNA of the CDR3 is TGTGCCAGCAGCCAAACCCGAGGCGTTACGAGTCCTGGAAACACCATATATTTT.

V usage is TRBV28 and J usage is TRBJ2-7; 9 nucleotides match TRBD1. The V and J ends lost 6 bases and 4 bases, in that order; junction bases with no gene match: 7. Germline V CDR1 and CDR2: MDHEN, SYDVKM. The CDR3 consists of 14 residues. The CDR3 nucleotides are TGTGCCAGCAGAAGGAGACAGGGGGGGTACGAGCAGTACTTC. Translating it yields CASRRRQGGYEQYF.

The rearrangement uses TRBV27 and TRBJ2-7; 8 positions match TRBD1. The V and J ends lost 5 bases and 5 bases, in that order; junction bases with no gene match: 20. Looked up from germline, CDR1 is MNHEY and CDR2 is SMNVEV (reference sequence). This CDR3 contains 18 residues. CDR3 region: CASSPHPFIKTGEDEQYF. The CDR3 DNA is TGTGCCAGCAGTCCCCACCCGTTTATAAAGACAGGGGAGGACGAGCAGTACTTC.

J is TRBJ2-6 and V is TRBV2; 8 nucleotides agree with TRBD1. The J segment lost 4 bases and the V segment lost 6 bases, leaving 11 bases of the junction unmatched. The CDR3 loop spans 17 amino acids. CDR1 and CDR2 from the germline V gene are SNHLY and FYNNEI. The CDR3 here is CASRTPGTGTGANVLTF. The CDR3 DNA is TGTGCCAGCAGGACCCCCGGGACAGGAACGGGGGCCAACGTCCTGACTTTC.

With regard to this clone: Other DNA sequences in the same sample also yield this CDR3. The CDR3 DNA reads as TGCAGTGCTAGAGATCGGGAGACCCAGTACTTC. Its translation: CSARDRETQYF. The genes are TRBV20-1 and TRBJ2-5; D gene ambiguous. CDR1 DFQATT and CDR2 SNEGSKA come from the germline V gene (reference sequence). V lost 0 bases, J lost 5 bases, and 4 bases lay in between. The CDR3 has 11 amino acids.

This rearrangement joins TRBV7-2 to TRBJ2-5, with D perhaps matching TRBD2 (5 bases). The V gene lost 3 bases and the J gene lost 4 bases, with 12 bases spanning the gap. Germline values: CDR1 SGHTA, CDR2 FQGNSA. The length of the CDR3 is 14 residues. CDR3 DNA: TGTGCCAGCAGCTTCGGAACGGGAACAGAGACCCAGTACTTC. Amino acid sequence: CASSFGTGTETQYF.

The chain has TRBV11-3 and TRBJ1-1; 7 bases fit TRBD1. CDR3 length: 13 residues. The junction had 6 bases not matched to a gene; V was cut back by 8 bases and J by 3 bases. Germline V gene lookup returns CDR1 SGHNT and CDR2 YENEEA. The CDR3 spells CASGVTGYTEAFF. Written as DNA, the CDR3 is TGTGCCAGCGGCGTGACAGGGTACACTGAAGCTTTCTTT.

V usage is TRBV23-1 and J usage is TRBJ2-7; 9 bases line up with TRBD1. TRBV23-1 is an open reading frame, and its role is uncertain. The CDR3 has 16 residues. V was pared by 5 bases and J by 9 bases, with 17 bases of the junction left unmatched. The chain's CDR3 is CASSFLPGQGGSGQYF. The CDR3 nucleotides are TGCGCCAGCAGTTTTCTGCCGGGACAGGGTGGGTCGGGGCAGTACTTC.

The chain is built from TRBV28 and TRBJ1-2; TRBD1 agrees at 7 bases. The length of the CDR3 is 13 residues. The germline CDR1 and CDR2 sequences are MDHEN and SYDVKM. V gave up 8 bases and J gave up 3 bases; unmatched junction bases: 6. The DNA of the CDR3 is TGTGCCAGCCTCGGACAGGCTTACTATGGCTACACCTTC. It translates to CASLGQAYYGYTF.

As concerns this clone: Sequence at one end of the junction differs from germline and may be a read error. The chain couples TRBV13 to TRBJ1-1; 7 bases match TRBD1. The CDR3 runs to 14 residues. Germline loops: CDR1 PRHDT, CDR2 FYEKMQ (reference sequence). The CDR3 nucleotides read TGTGCCAGCAGCGTAGGGGGCAGGATCACTGAAGCTTTCTTT. Its protein product is CASSVGGRITEAFF.

The genes are TRBV10-3 and TRBJ1-1; TRBD1 matches at 8 bases. This CDR3 is built from 15 residues. V lost 4 bases to trimming and J lost 4 bases; unmatched junction nucleotides: 8. The germline V gene encodes CDR1 ENHRY and CDR2 SYGVKD. The DNA of the CDR3 is TGTGCCATCAGTGCCGGTGGACAGGGCGGCACTGAAGCTTTCTTT. This codes for CAISAGGQGGTEAFF.

The gene calls are TRBV28 and TRBJ1-5; D call uncertain. CDR3 length: 14 amino acids. Germline V lookup: CDR1 MDHEN, CDR2 SYDVKM. V was shortened by 6 bases and J by 0 bases, with 9 bases between the two germline ends. CDR3: CASRKELSNQPQHF. The CDR3 nucleotides are TGTGCCAGCAGGAAAGAGCTTAGCAATCAGCCCCAGCATTTT.

This clone was seen once. The J gene is TRBJ2-6, the V gene TRBV2, with 10 bases matching TRBD1. Germline trimming cut 4 bases from V and 2 bases from J; bases unmatched to any gene: 5. The germline gives CDR1 SNHLY, CDR2 FYNNEI. CDR3 length equals 17 residues. The CDR3 bases are TGTGCCAGCAGTGCGACAGGGGGCGCCCCTGGGGCCAACGTCCTGACTTTC. This codes for CASSATGGAPGANVLTF.

This clone was detected a few times. V usage is TRBV29-1 and J usage is TRBJ2-2, with 10 bases matching TRBD1. J was trimmed by 7 bases and V by 6 bases; bases with no gene match: 17. Germline loops: CDR1 SQVTM, CDR2 ANQGSEA. The CDR3 totals 17 residues. CDR3 sequence: CSVHVPGQGPPNGELFF. CDR3 coding DNA: TGCAGCGTACACGTGCCGGGACAGGGGCCCCCCAACGGGGAGCTGTTTTTT.

This chain links TRBV28 with TRBJ1-5, with a possible D match to TRBD1 (6 bases). Germline V gene sequence: CDR1 MDHEN, CDR2 SYDVKM. The CDR3 spans 13 residues. Trimming cost V 6 bases and J 2 bases, with 8 bases left between them. The CDR3 spells CASRRQGNQPQHF. The CDR3 nucleotides read TGTGCCAGCAGGCGACAGGGCAATCAGCCCCAGCATTTT.

This clone appeared a single time. The rearrangement links TRBV28 to TRBJ2-2; 7 positions match TRBD2. Losses at the gene ends were 4 bases for V and 6 bases for J; bases not matched to a gene: 5. CDR1 MDHEN and CDR2 SYDVKM come from the germline V gene. There are 14 residues in the CDR3. The DNA for the CDR3 is TGTGCCAGCAGTTCCCGACTAGCTCCCGGGGAGCTGTTTTTT. Translation gives CASSSRLAPGELFF.

This clone was observed a few times. V and J are TRBV18 and TRBJ2-2; D is perhaps TRBD1 (5 bases). V was cut by 6 bases and J by 4 bases, with 15 bases left in between. The CDR3 loop spans 15 amino acids. Per germline, CDR1 KGHSH and CDR2 LQKENI. CDR3 residues: CASSLRGSSTGELFF. The CDR3 DNA reads as TGTGCCAGCTCTCTAAGGGGATCGAGCACCGGGGAGCTGTTTTTT.

The V call is TRBV5-1, the J call TRBJ2-3; D might be TRBD1 (5 bases). There are 15 residues in the CDR3. V was shortened by 4 bases and J by 4 bases, with 16 bases between the two germline ends. Germline V lookup: CDR1 SGHRS, CDR2 YFSETQ. The CDR3 sequence is CASSPQGIVADTQYF. The CDR3 DNA reads as TGCGCCAGCAGCCCGCAGGGTATTGTTGCAGATACGCAGTATTTT. The complete variable domain, with remaining parts taken from reference TRBV5-1 and TRBJ2-3, reads KAGVTQTPRYLIKTRGQQVTLSCSPISGHRSVSWYQQTPGQGLQFLFEYFSETQRNKGNFPGRFSGRQFSNSRSEMNVSTLELGDSALYLCASSPQGIVADTQYFGPGTRLTVL.

V usage is TRBV6-5 and J usage is TRBJ1-2, with TRBD1 identical over 10 bases. Trimming removed 7 bases from V and 2 bases from J; junction bases left unmatched: 4. The CDR3 is 14 amino acids. Germline V gene sequence: CDR1 MNHEY, CDR2 SVGAGI. Written as DNA, the CDR3 is TGTGCCAGCACCAGGACAGGGGGAAACTATGGCTACACCTTC. Amino acids: CASTRTGGNYGYTF.

CDR3 sequence (DNA): TGTGCCAGCAGGGCTACTAGGTGGGGCTCCTACAATGAGCAGTTCTTC. It specifies CASRATRWGSYNEQFF. The V call is TRBV7-9, the J call TRBJ2-1, with D perhaps matching TRBD2 (5 bases). Germline values: CDR1 SEHNR, CDR2 FQNEAQ (reference sequence). The CDR3 contains 16 residues. The V and J ends lost 6 bases and 0 bases respectively, with 15 bases between them.

The CDR3 DNA is TGCGCCAGCAGCCTACCAGGGCCCGGGGAGCTGTTTTTT. Translating it yields CASSLPGPGELFF. This chain connects TRBV5-1 to TRBJ2-2; possible D gene TRBD1, 5 bases. V lost 4 bases to trimming and J lost 6 bases, with 10 bases between them. Germline V gene lookup returns CDR1 SGHRS and CDR2 YFSETQ. The CDR3 consists of 13 residues.

This rearrangement joins TRBV18 to TRBJ2-7; D possibly corresponds to TRBD2 (6 bases). Germline CDR1 is KGHSH and CDR2 is LQKENI. CDR3 length: 14 amino acids. The V and J ends lost 5 bases and 1 base respectively, with 12 bases between them. The CDR3 region is CASSSNGGSYEQYF. The CDR3 coding sequence is TGTGCCAGCTCATCCAATGGGGGGTCCTACGAGCAGTACTTC.

The chain employs TRBV18 and TRBJ2-5, with 9 bases fitting TRBD2. There are 15 residues in the CDR3. Germline lookup yields CDR1 KGHSH and CDR2 LQKENI. V lost 3 bases and J lost 3; bases outside the gene matches: 5. DNA for the CDR3: TGTGCCAGCTCACCCGGGACTAGCTATAAAGAGACCCAGTACTTC. Its translation is CASSPGTSYKETQYF.

The count of this clone is one. The rearrangement links TRBV5-1 to TRBJ1-2; 7 positions agree with TRBD1. CDR1 SGHRS and CDR2 YFSETQ come from the germline V gene. The CDR3 spans 13 residues. With V trimmed by 2 bases and J by 8 bases, 6 bases remained unmatched. CDR3 protein: CASSFDRAGGYTF. The CDR3 region has the DNA TGCGCCAGCAGCTTCGACAGGGCCGGCGGCTACACCTTC.

CDR3 in DNA: TGTGCTAGTGGTTTGGGACAGCTTTCTGGAAACACCATATATTTT. Translating it yields CASGLGQLSGNTIYF. The chain carries TRBV12-5 and TRBJ1-3; TRBD1 might be the D (5 bases). This CDR3 contains 15 residues. Trimming cost V 1 base and J 1 base, with 8 bases left between them. Germline CDR1 LGHNT, CDR2 FRNRAP.